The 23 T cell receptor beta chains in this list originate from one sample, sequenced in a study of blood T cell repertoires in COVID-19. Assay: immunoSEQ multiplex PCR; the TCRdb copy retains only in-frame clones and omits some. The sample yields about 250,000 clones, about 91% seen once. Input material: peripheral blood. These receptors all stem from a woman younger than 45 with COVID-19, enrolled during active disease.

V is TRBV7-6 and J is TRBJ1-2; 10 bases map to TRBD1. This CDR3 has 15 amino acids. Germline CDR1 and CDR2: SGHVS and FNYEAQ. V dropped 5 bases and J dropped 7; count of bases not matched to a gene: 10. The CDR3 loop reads CASSPLPGQGSGYTF. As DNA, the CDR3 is TGTGCCAGCAGCCCACTCCCGGGACAGGGGAGTGGCTACACCTTC.

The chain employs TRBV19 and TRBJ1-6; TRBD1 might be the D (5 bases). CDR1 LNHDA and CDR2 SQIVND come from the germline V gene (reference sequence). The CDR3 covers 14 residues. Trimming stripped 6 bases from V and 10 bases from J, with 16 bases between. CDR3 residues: CASSLGGANSPLHF. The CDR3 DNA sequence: TGTGCCAGTAGCTTGGGAGGGGCTAACTCACCCCTCCACTTT.

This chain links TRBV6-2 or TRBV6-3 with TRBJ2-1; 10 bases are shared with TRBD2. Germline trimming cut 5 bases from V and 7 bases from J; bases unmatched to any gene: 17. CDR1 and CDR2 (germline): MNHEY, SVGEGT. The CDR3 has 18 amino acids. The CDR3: CASSQAPSGRIGGNEQFF. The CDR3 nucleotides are TGTGCCAGCAGTCAGGCCCCTAGCGGGAGAATAGGGGGGAATGAGCAGTTCTTC.

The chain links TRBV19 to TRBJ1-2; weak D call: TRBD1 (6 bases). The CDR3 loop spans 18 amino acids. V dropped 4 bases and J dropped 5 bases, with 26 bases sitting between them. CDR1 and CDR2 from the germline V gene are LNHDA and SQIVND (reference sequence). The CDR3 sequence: CASSTDTGTSHERYGYTF. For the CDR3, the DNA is TGTGCCAGTAGTACCGATACAGGGACCTCCCACGAGAGGTATGGCTACACCTTC.

The CDR3 region has the DNA TGTGCCAGCAAACCCCACAGCTCTGGGGCCAACGTCCTGACTTTC. As protein: CASKPHSSGANVLTF. V gene TRBV6-5 combines with J gene TRBJ2-6; unclear D gene. Germline V lookup: CDR1 MNHEY, CDR2 SVGAGI. The V end lost 7 bases, the J end lost 0 bases, and 10 bases lay between the germline ends. This CDR3 is 15 amino acids long.

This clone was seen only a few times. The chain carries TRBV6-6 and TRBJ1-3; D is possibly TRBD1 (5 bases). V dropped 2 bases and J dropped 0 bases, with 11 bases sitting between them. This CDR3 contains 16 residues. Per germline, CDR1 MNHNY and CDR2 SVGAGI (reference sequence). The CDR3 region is CASSYPLGGSGNTIYF. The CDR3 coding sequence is TGTGCCAGCAGTTACCCCCTCGGGGGCTCTGGAAACACCATATATTTT.

CDR3 coding DNA: TGTGCCAGCAAGACAGGGCCCCTCTACGAGCAGTACTTC. Its translation: CASKTGPLYEQYF. The chain is built from TRBV2 and TRBJ2-7, with 7 bases identical to TRBD1. J was trimmed by 3 bases and V by 7 bases; bases with no gene match: 6. Per the germline V gene, CDR1 is SNHLY and CDR2 is FYNNEI. This CDR3 has 13 residues.

CDR3 coding DNA: TGCGCCAGCAGCCAAGTTCCAGAAATCGGGGAGCTGTTTTTT. Encoded protein: CASSQVPEIGELFF. The rearrangement joins TRBV4-1 to TRBJ2-2; D is unresolved. V was clipped by 1 base and J by 7 bases, with 10 bases between them. Germline CDR1 and CDR2: MGHRA and YSYEKL. The CDR3 is 14 amino acids.

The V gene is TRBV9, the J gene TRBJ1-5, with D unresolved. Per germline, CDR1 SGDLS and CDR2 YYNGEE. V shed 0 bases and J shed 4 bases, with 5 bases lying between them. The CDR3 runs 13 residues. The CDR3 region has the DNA TGTGCCAGCAGCGTAGGTATTAATCAGCCCCAGCATTTT. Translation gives CASSVGINQPQHF.

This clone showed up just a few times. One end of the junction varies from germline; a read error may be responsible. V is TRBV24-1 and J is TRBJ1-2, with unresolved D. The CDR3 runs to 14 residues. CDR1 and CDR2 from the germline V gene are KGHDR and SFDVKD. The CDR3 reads CATSDGHINNGYTF. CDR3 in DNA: TGTGCCACCAGTGATGGCCATATTAACAATGGCTACACCTTC.

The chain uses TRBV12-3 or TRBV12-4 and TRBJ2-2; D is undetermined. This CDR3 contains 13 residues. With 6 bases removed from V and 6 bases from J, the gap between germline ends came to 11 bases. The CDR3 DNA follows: TGTGCCAGCAGAATACTCGAGGCCGGGGAGCTGTTTTTT. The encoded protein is CASRILEAGELFF.

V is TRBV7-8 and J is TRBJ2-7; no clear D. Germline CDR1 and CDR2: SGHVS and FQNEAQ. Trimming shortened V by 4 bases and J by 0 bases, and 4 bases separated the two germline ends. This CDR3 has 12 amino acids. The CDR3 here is CASSSSSYEQYF. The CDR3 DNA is TGTGCCAGCAGCTCCAGCTCCTACGAGCAGTACTTC.

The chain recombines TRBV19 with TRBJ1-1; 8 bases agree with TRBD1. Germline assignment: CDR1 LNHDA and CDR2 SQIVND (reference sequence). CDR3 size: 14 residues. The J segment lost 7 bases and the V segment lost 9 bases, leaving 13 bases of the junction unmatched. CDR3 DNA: TGTGCCAGCACCCCGGGCCAGGGGGCCTTTGAAGCTTTCTTT. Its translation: CASTPGQGAFEAFF.

Here the CDR3 reads CASSAPPTGGAPREQFF. CDR3 bases: TGTGCCAGCAGCGCACCACCGACAGGGGGCGCTCCGCGTGAGCAGTTCTTC. The chain recombines TRBV7-9 with TRBJ2-1, with TRBD1 matching 10 bases. The CDR3 covers 17 residues. After removal of 5 bases from V and 9 bases from J, the junction contained 16 bases not matched to a gene. Germline V lookup: CDR1 SEHNR, CDR2 FQNEAQ (reference sequence).

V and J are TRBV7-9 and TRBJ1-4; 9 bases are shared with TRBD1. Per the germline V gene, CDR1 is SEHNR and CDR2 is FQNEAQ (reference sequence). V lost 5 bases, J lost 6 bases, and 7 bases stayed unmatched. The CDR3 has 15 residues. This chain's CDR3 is CASSRPGQGYEKLFF. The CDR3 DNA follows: TGTGCCAGCAGCAGACCGGGACAGGGATATGAAAAACTGTTTTTT.

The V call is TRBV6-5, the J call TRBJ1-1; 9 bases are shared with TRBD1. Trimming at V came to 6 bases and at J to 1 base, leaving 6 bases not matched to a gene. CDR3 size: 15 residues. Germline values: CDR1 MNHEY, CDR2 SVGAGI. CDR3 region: CASSRPGQGNTEAFF. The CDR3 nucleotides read TGTGCCAGCAGCAGACCGGGACAGGGGAACACTGAAGCTTTCTTT.

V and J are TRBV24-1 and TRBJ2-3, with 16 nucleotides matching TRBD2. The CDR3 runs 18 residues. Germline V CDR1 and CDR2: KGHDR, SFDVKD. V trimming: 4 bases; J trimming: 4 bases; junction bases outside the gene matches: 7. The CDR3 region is CATSDLGLAGGPPDTQYF. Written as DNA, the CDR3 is TGTGCCACCAGTGACCTGGGACTAGCGGGAGGGCCCCCAGATACGCAGTATTTT.

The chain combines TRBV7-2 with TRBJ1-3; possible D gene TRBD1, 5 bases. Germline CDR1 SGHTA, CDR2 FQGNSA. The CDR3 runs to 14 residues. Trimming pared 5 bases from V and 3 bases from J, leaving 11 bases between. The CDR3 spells CASSPRRGGNTIYF. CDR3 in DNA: TGTGCCAGCAGCCCGAGGAGGGGTGGAAACACCATATATTTT. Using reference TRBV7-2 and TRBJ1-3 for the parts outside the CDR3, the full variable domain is GAGVSQSPSNKVTEKGKDVELRCDPISGHTALYWYRQSLGQGLEFLIYFQGNSAPDKSGLPSDRFSAERTGGSVSTLTIQRTQQEDSAVYLCASSPRRGGNTIYFGEGSWLTVV.

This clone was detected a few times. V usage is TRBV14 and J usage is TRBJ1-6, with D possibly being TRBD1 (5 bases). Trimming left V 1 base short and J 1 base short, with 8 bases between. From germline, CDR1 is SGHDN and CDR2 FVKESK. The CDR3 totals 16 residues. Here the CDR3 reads CASSQVTASYNSPLHF. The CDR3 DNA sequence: TGTGCCAGCAGCCAAGTGACAGCTTCCTATAATTCACCCCTCCACTTT.

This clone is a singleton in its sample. This CDR3 is CASSYRQGREPQHF. The DNA of the CDR3 is TGTGCCAGCAGTTACAGGCAGGGAAGGGAGCCCCAGCATTTT. This chain connects TRBV6-5 to TRBJ1-5, with D perhaps TRBD1 (5 bases). Trimming stripped 2 bases from V and 8 bases from J, with 13 bases between. The length of the CDR3 is 14 residues. CDR1 is MNHEY and CDR2 is SVGAGI in the germline V gene.

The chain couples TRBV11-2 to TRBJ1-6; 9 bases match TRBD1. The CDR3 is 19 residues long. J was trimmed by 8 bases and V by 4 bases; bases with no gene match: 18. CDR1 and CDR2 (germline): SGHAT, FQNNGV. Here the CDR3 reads CASSSNILGTGRGDSPLHF. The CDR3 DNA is TGTGCCAGCAGCTCTAACATTCTTGGGACAGGGAGGGGGGATTCACCCCTCCACTTT.

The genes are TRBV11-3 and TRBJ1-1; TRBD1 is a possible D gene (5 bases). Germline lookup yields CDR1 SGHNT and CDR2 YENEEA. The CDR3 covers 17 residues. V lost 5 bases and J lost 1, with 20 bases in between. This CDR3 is CASSPAFVGQPNTEAFF. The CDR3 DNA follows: TGTGCCAGCAGCCCCGCTTTTGTTGGACAACCGAACACTGAAGCTTTCTTT. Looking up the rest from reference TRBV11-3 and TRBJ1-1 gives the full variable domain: EAGVVQSPRYKIIEKKQPVAFWCNPISGHNTLYWYLQNLGQGPELLIRYENEEAVDDSQLPKDRFSAERLKGVDSTLKIQPAELGDSAVYLCASSPAFVGQPNTEAFFGQGTRLTVV.

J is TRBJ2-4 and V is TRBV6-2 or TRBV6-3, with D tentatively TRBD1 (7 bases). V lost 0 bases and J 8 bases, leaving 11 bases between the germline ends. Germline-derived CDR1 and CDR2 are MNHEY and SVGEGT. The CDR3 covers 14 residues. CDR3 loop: CASSYSGRGDIQYF. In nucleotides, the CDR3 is TGTGCCAGCAGTTACTCGGGCAGGGGGGACATTCAGTACTTC.